The rows below give T cell receptor beta chains drawn from one sample of a study of T cell responses to AZD1222 COVID-19 vaccine. Measured with immunoSEQ multiplex PCR; TCRdb has only the in-frame clones, and not every one. The sample has about 180,000 clones; around 93% are singletons. Here the sequenced sample was peripheral blood, taken 28 days after the second dose of the MenACWY control vaccine. These receptors originate from an adult who received the MenACWY meningococcal vaccine as a control. The CDR3 runs from the conserved cysteine through the conserved F or W. The order of the fields is J gene, D gene, clone size, V gene, CDR3 protein. D genes are given only for firm matches. The size of a clone is reported for some rows only, either as once, few or many, or as a class for expanded clones.

>TRBJ2-1|NA|NA|TRBV4-3
CASSQENQKRGEQFF
>TRBJ2-7|NA|NA|TRBV5-1
CASTLSGADSYEQYF
>TRBJ2-5|NA|NA|TRBV5-1
CASREEQVEETQYF
>TRBJ1-4|NA|NA|TRBV7-9
CASSYQGATNEKLFF
>TRBJ2-7|NA|once|TRBV7-2
CASSLTEAQYF
>TRBJ1-2|NA|NA|TRBV9
CASSVGGGNYGYTF
>TRBJ1-4|NA|NA|TRBV12-5
CASGSTQGYNEKLFF
>TRBJ2-1|NA|NA|TRBV6-4
CASSDLDHVYFPNEQFF
>TRBJ2-2|TRBD1|NA|TRBV9
CASSATGGVGGELFF
>TRBJ1-6|NA|NA|TRBV3-1/TRBV3-2
CASSQVFGGGYNSPLHF
>TRBJ2-5|NA|NA|TRBV5-1
CASSSLTRTRETQYF
>TRBJ2-7|NA|NA|TRBV30
CATGRGSYEQYF
>TRBJ2-7|TRBD1|NA|TRBV5-1
CASSRPGTGKDEQYF
>TRBJ1-6|NA|NA|TRBV2
CASSASKGNSPLHF
>TRBJ1-2|NA|few|TRBV4-2
CASSQDSTAPGGYTF
>TRBJ2-1|NA|NA|TRBV7-9
CASSSGLLSYNEQFF
>TRBJ1-5|NA|NA|TRBV5-5
CASSLAIGYNQPQHF
>TRBJ2-3|TRBD2|NA|TRBV5-6
CASSQTRGSGGTDTQYF
>TRBJ1-2|NA|NA|TRBV4-3
CASSQAGFGYTF
>TRBJ1-6|TRBD1|NA|TRBV7-2
CASSLARAGGRALHF
>TRBJ1-3|NA|NA|TRBV5-1
CASSPAGHLSGNTIYF
>TRBJ2-3|TRBD2|NA|TRBV11-2
CASSLDELAGTDTQYF
>TRBJ2-3|TRBD1|NA|TRBV2
CATADRGRPDTQYF
>TRBJ1-1|NA|NA|TRBV6-5
CASRGTPYTEAFF
>TRBJ1-4|NA|NA|TRBV28
CASSLLSNEKLFF
>TRBJ1-1|NA|NA|TRBV12-3/TRBV12-4
CARTIRWSEAFF
>TRBJ1-3|NA|NA|TRBV12-3/TRBV12-4
CASSFVSGNTIYF
>TRBJ2-1|TRBD1|once|TRBV3-1/TRBV3-2
CASSQGQVTANEQFF
>TRBJ1-2|NA|NA|TRBV20-1
CSAQDSYGYTF
>TRBJ1-4|NA|few|TRBV3-1/TRBV3-2
CASSLRLGEKLFF
>TRBJ2-1|TRBD2|NA|TRBV10-2
CASRPGLAGASSYNEQFF
>TRBJ2-3|TRBD2|once|TRBV5-1
CASSPGLAAQSDTQYF
>TRBJ1-1|TRBD1|once|TRBV6-5
CASSYPTGDTEAFF
>TRBJ1-4|TRBD1|NA|TRBV28
CASSPATGEGEKLFF
>TRBJ2-7|NA|NA|TRBV30
CAWSVTGRYEQYF
>TRBJ1-3|NA|NA|TRBV2
CARKQSGNTIYF
>TRBJ1-4|NA|NA|TRBV4-1
CASSFSSGGEKLFF
>TRBJ1-1|NA|medium-sized|TRBV12-3/TRBV12-4
CASTTLLETEAFF
>TRBJ2-4|NA|NA|TRBV14
CASSQGEGFLAKNIQYF
>TRBJ1-4|TRBD1|NA|TRBV30
CAWSVGTGANEKLFF
>TRBJ1-2|TRBD1|NA|TRBV23-1
CASSQSLKLGGNYGYTF
>TRBJ1-3|NA|NA|TRBV18
CASSPPKSQANLNTIYF
>TRBJ1-1|NA|NA|TRBV6-2/TRBV6-3
CASSSGTIYTEAFF
>TRBJ2-7|NA|NA|TRBV6-4
CASSVAGGKYEQYF
>TRBJ2-7|TRBD1|NA|TRBV5-6
CASSGGQPSPYEQYF
>TRBJ1-1|NA|NA|TRBV30
CAWSLTRGTTEAFF
>TRBJ2-5|NA|NA|TRBV5-8
CASSLFPLKQETQYF
>TRBJ1-5|NA|NA|TRBV7-2
CASSLFGSTSNQPQHF
>TRBJ1-6|NA|NA|TRBV19
CASSQGRGSPLHF
>TRBJ1-2|NA|NA|TRBV28
CATFSGQKYGYTF
>TRBJ1-5|NA|NA|TRBV5-4
CASSLDASNQPQHF
>TRBJ2-7|NA|NA|TRBV7-3
CASSLQPGAHEQYF
>TRBJ1-5|NA|once|TRBV3-1/TRBV3-2
CASSQERKQPQHF
>TRBJ1-1|NA|NA|TRBV2
CATTGQGVNTEAFF
>TRBJ2-7|TRBD2|once|TRBV7-2
CASTLAGGPPREQYF
>TRBJ2-2|NA|NA|TRBV21-1
CASSAPGHSPANTGELFF
>TRBJ1-2|TRBD1|few|TRBV2
CASEPLGQGIYGYTF